This T cell receptor beta chain was found in a study of blood T cell repertoires in COVID-19. Sequenced by immunoSEQ multiplex PCR; TCRdb stores in-frame clones only, minus some. Among around 190,000 clones, less than 90% were seen once, and the ten largest hold about 7.1%. CDR1 is SGHTA, CDR2 FQGNSA, per germline. This CDR3 contains 16 residues. V shed 6 bases and J 3 bases; nucleotides not matched to a gene: 14. The chain links TRBV7-2 to TRBJ2-7; 7 bases fit TRBD2. Material for sequencing was peripheral blood. The origin of this receptor is a woman between 65 and 79 years old with COVID-19, enrolled during active disease. CDR3 nucleotides: TGTGCCAGCAGAGTAACTAGCGTTCCACCTATCTACGAGCAGTACTTC. Its protein product is CASRVTSVPPIYEQYF. The full variable domain, in which reference TRBV7-2 and TRBJ2-7 provide the parts outside the CDR3, is GAGVSQSPSNKVTEKGKDVELRCDPISGHTALYWYRQSLGQGLEFLIYFQGNSAPDKSGLPSDRFSAERTGGSVSTLTIQRTQQEDSAVYLCASRVTSVPPIYEQYFGPGTRLTVT.